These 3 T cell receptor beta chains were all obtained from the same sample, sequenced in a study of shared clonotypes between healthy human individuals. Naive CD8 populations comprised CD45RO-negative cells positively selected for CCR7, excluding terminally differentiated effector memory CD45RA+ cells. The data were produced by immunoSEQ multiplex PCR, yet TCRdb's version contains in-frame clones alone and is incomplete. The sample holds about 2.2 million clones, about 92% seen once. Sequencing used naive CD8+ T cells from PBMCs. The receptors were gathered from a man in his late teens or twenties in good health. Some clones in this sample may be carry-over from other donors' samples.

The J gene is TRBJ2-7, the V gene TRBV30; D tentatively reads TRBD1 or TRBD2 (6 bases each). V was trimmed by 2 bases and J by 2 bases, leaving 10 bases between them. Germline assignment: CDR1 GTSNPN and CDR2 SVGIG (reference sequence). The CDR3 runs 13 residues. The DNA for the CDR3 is TGTGCCTGGAGTTGGGGGGCAGCCTACGAGCAGTACTTC. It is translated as CAWSWGAAYEQYF. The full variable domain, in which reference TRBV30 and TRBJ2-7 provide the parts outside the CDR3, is SQTIHQWPATLVQPVGSPLSLECTVEGTSNPNLYWYRQAAGRGLQLLFYSVGIGQISSEVPQNLSASRPQDRQFILSSKKLLLSDSGFYLCAWSWGAAYEQYFGPGTRLTVT.

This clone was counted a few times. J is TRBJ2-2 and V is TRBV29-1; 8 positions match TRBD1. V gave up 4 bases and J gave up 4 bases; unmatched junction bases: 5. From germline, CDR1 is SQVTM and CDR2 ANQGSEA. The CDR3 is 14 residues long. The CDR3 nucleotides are TGCAGCGTTGCACCAGGGGGCGTCACCGGGGAGCTGTTTTTT. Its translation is CSVAPGGVTGELFF.

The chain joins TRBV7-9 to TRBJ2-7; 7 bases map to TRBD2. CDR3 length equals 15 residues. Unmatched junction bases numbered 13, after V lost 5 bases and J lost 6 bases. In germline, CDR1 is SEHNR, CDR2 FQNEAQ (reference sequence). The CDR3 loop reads CASSPVGGSGLEQYF. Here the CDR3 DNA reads TGTGCCAGCAGCCCAGTGGGCGGGAGCGGCCTCGAGCAGTACTTC. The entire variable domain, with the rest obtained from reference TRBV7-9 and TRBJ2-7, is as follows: DTGVSQNPRHKITKRGQNVTFRCDPISEHNRLYWYRQTLGQGPEFLTYFQNEAQLEKSRLLSDRFSAERPKGSFSTLEIQRTEQGDSAMYLCASSPVGGSGLEQYFGPGTRLTVT.